The present entry profiles one TCR beta chain with its context. Only in-frame clones appear in the TCRdb table, and some are missing; sequencing was by immunoSEQ multiplex PCR. The table has around 300,000 clones, roughly 86% seen once. Cohort 3 donors were reported recovered after two negative PCRs, clearance, or symptom resolution. The sample is drawn from a study of blood T cell repertoires in COVID-19. This CDR3 is 13 amino acids long. Looked up from germline, CDR1 is LNHDA and CDR2 is SQIVND (reference sequence). Trimming shortened V by 4 bases and J by 6 bases, and 13 bases separated the two germline ends.

Sequencing used PBMCs or T cells enriched from blood (not recorded which). This clonotype was sampled from a woman in her twenties or thirties who had recovered from COVID-19. This rearrangement joins TRBV19 to TRBJ2-7; TRBD1 might be the D (6 bases). The CDR3 is CASSTDQGREQYF. The CDR3 DNA reads as TGTGCCAGTAGTACCGATCAGGGGCGCGAGCAGTACTTC.